Listed below are T cell receptor beta chains from one sample, sequenced in a study of cytomegalovirus exposure and HLA in healthy donors. The assay was immunoSEQ multiplex PCR, and TCRdb's table has in-frame clones only and misses some. The sample consists of 100,000 to 150,000 clones, about 82% of them appearing once. Sequenced input: PBMCs. The receptors here all came from a young man in good health and CMV-seronegative. The CDR3 runs from the conserved cysteine through the conserved F or W.

J gene: TRBJ1-2; V gene: TRBV5-5; CDR3 protein: CASSFTFNYGYTF
J gene: TRBJ2-3; V gene: TRBV7-9; CDR3 protein: CASSPSSSPDTQYF
J gene: TRBJ2-7; V gene: TRBV6-6; CDR3 protein: CASRPWGPGYEQYF
J gene: TRBJ2-1; V gene: TRBV6-5; CDR3 protein: CASSWDYTKSYNEQFF
J gene: TRBJ1-5; V gene: TRBV28; CDR3 protein: CASSLAGGVQPQHF
J gene: TRBJ2-5; V gene: TRBV5-5; CDR3 protein: CASSRTLRKSQETQYF
J gene: TRBJ1-3; V gene: TRBV6-1; CDR3 protein: CASSENRAISGNTIYF
J gene: TRBJ1-4; V gene: TRBV5-4; CDR3 protein: CASSREPAGFNEKLFF
J gene: TRBJ1-1; V gene: TRBV5-1; CDR3 protein: CASSLDGAQALGAFF
J gene: TRBJ1-1; V gene: TRBV4-2; CDR3 protein: CASSQNRGQGTEAFF
J gene: TRBJ1-5; V gene: TRBV27; CDR3 protein: CASRTQGNNQPQHF
J gene: TRBJ2-1; V gene: TRBV7-6; CDR3 protein: CASTDLRQGANEQFF
J gene: TRBJ2-7; V gene: TRBV5-5; CDR3 protein: CASRLEGSLYEQYF
J gene: TRBJ2-2; V gene: TRBV13; CDR3 protein: CASSPERESGELFF
J gene: TRBJ1-5; V gene: TRBV7-9; CDR3 protein: CASSYGAGENQPQHF
J gene: TRBJ2-5; V gene: TRBV19; CDR3 protein: CASSTGRRAGETQYF
J gene: TRBJ1-1; V gene: TRBV7-9; CDR3 protein: CASSFSGAPTEAFF
J gene: TRBJ1-4; V gene: TRBV6-6; CDR3 protein: CASNSRGGFSEKLFF
J gene: TRBJ2-3; V gene: TRBV9; CDR3 protein: CASSASGSTDTQYF
J gene: TRBJ2-5; V gene: TRBV27; CDR3 protein: CASSFTGEETQYF
J gene: TRBJ1-2; V gene: TRBV5-6; CDR3 protein: CASSLAGGYGYTF
J gene: TRBJ1-6; V gene: TRBV2; CDR3 protein: CASSSEGGDRSPLHF
J gene: TRBJ1-5; V gene: TRBV6-5; CDR3 protein: CASSPFGSNQPQHF
J gene: TRBJ1-4; V gene: TRBV28; CDR3 protein: CASSARGEDEKLFF
J gene: TRBJ2-2; V gene: TRBV7-9; CDR3 protein: CASSGLGAQTGELFF
J gene: TRBJ1-5; V gene: TRBV6-6; CDR3 protein: CASSPQGNQPQHF
J gene: TRBJ2-3; V gene: TRBV5-1; CDR3 protein: CASSRNTERTDTQYF
J gene: TRBJ2-5; V gene: TRBV6-5; CDR3 protein: CASRSTSGGGETQYF
J gene: TRBJ1-5; V gene: TRBV7-2; CDR3 protein: CASSVDAGGSSQPQHF
J gene: NA; V gene: TRBV25-1; CDR3 protein: CASSVAGGYEQYF
J gene: TRBJ2-5; V gene: TRBV28; CDR3 protein: CASSFAGQKETQYF
J gene: TRBJ2-2; V gene: TRBV6-1; CDR3 protein: CASSDGASGSAGELFF
J gene: TRBJ2-5; V gene: TRBV6-4; CDR3 protein: CASSGTIQETQYF
J gene: TRBJ1-1; V gene: TRBV14; CDR3 protein: CASSQDRGVNTEAFF
J gene: TRBJ1-5; V gene: TRBV30; CDR3 protein: CAWSVQGNQPQHF
J gene: TRBJ1-2; V gene: TRBV7-2; CDR3 protein: CASSLVTGGRSNYGYTF
J gene: TRBJ1-2; V gene: TRBV5-1; CDR3 protein: CASSLSGGDGYTF
J gene: TRBJ2-5; V gene: TRBV5-1; CDR3 protein: CASSLDRGRETQYF
J gene: TRBJ1-2; V gene: TRBV30; CDR3 protein: CAWSNGDTGYTF
J gene: TRBJ2-7; V gene: TRBV7-8; CDR3 protein: CASSLAPAGVFYEQYF
J gene: TRBJ2-7; V gene: TRBV23-1; CDR3 protein: CASSQLRAGNRYEQYF
J gene: TRBJ2-3; V gene: TRBV5-6; CDR3 protein: CASSLGIRTDTQYF
J gene: TRBJ2-2; V gene: TRBV2; CDR3 protein: CASSARVGTGELFF
J gene: TRBJ1-2; V gene: TRBV4-1; CDR3 protein: CASSQAVDQGLYGYTF